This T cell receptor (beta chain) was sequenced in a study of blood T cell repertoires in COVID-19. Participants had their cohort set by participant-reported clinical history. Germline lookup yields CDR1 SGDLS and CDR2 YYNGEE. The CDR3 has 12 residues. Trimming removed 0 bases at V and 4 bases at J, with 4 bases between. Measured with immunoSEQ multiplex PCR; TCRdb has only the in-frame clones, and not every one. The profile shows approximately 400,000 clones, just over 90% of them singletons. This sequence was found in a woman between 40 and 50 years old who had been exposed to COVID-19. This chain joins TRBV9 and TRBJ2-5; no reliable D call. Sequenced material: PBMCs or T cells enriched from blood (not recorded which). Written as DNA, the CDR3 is TGTGCCAGCAGCGTAGGAGGAGAGACCCAGTACTTC. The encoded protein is CASSVGGETQYF.